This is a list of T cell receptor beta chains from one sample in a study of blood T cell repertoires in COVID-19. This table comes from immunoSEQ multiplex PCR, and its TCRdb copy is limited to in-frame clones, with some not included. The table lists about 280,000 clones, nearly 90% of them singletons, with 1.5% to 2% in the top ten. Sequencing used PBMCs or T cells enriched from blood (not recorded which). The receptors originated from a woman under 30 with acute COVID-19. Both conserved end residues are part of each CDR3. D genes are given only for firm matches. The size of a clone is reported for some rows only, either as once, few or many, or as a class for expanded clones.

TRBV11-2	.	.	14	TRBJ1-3	CASSLGRQGNTIYF	TGTGCCAGCAGCTTAGGACGACAGGGAAACACCATATATTTT
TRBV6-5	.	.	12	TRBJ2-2	CASSYVSGELFF	TGTGCCAGCAGTTACGTCTCCGGGGAGCTGTTTTTT
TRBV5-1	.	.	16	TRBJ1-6	CASPLGASQCSSPLHF	TGCGCCAGCCCCCTGGGCGCTTCACAGTGCTCTTCACCCCTCCACTTT
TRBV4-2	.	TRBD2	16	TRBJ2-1	CASSQQAGGPYNEQFF	TGTGCCAGCAGCCAACAAGCGGGAGGGCCTTACAATGAGCAGTTCTTC
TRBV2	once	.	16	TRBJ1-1	CASSEWRVGPGTEAFF	TGTGCCAGCAGTGAATGGAGGGTAGGGCCGGGCACTGAAGCTTTCTTT
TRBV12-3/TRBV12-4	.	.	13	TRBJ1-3	CASSRGGANTIYF	TGTGCCAGCAGCCGGGGGGGGGCGAACACCATATATTTT
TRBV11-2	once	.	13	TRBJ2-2	CASSLQGVGELFF	TGTGCCAGCAGCTTACAGGGTGTAGGGGAGCTGTTTTTT
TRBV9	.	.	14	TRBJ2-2	CASSGGPYTGELFF	TGTGCCAGCAGCGGAGGTCCTTACACCGGGGAGCTGTTTTTT
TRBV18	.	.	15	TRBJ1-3	CASSPQPGSGNTIYF	TGTGCCAGCTCTCCCCAACCGGGATCTGGAAACACCATATATTTT
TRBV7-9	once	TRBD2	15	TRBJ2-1	CASSLPGLLYNEQFF	TGTGCCAGCAGCTTACCGGGACTACTATACAATGAGCAGTTCTTC
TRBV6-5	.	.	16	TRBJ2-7	CASSYSSDGSVGEQYF	TGTGCCAGCAGTTACTCGAGTGACGGTAGCGTGGGGGAGCAGTACTTC
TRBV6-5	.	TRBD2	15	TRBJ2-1	CASSGTSGSLNEQFF	TGTGCCAGCAGCGGGACTAGCGGGAGTCTCAATGAGCAGTTCTTC
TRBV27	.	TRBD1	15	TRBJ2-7	CASSFGRGLSYEQYF	TGTGCCAGCAGTTTCGGCAGGGGGCTTAGCTACGAGCAGTACTTC
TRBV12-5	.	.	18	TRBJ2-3	CASGLVRDGDIYTDTQYF	TGTGCTAGTGGTTTGGTAAGGGACGGGGACATCTACACAGATACGCAGTATTTT
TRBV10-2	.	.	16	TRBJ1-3	CASSSLTGFSGNTIYF	TGCGCCAGCAGTAGTTTAACAGGCTTCTCTGGAAACACCATATATTTT
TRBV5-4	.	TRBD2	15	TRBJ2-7	CASSLTGTSAHEQYF	TGTGCCAGCAGCTTAACCGGGACTAGCGCCCACGAGCAGTACTTC
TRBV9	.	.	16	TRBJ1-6	CASSVRETSYNSPLHF	TGTGCCAGCAGCGTACGGGAAACCTCCTATAATTCACCCCTCCACTTT
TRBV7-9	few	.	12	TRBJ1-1	CGAGAWNTEAFF	TGTGGAGCAGGGGCCTGGAACACTGAAGCTTTCTTT
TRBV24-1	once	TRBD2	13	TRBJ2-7	CATRSGRRNEQYF	TGTGCCACCAGAAGCGGGAGGAGGAACGAGCAGTACTTC
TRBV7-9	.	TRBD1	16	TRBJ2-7	CASSGQGASYSYEQYF	TGTGCCAGCAGTGGACAGGGGGCTTCGTACTCCTACGAGCAGTACTTC
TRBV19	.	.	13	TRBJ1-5	CASSIAVDQPQHF	TGTGCCAGTAGTATAGCCGTTGATCAGCCCCAGCATTTT
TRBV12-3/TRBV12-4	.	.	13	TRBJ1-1	CASREGWIAEAFF	TGTGCCAGCAGGGAGGGTTGGATCGCTGAAGCTTTCTTT
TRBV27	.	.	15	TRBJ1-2	CASSYIGGANYGYTF	TGTGCCAGCAGTTATATCGGTGGAGCCAACTATGGCTACACCTTC
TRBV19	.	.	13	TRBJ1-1	CASSMRSGTEAFF	TGTGCCAGTAGTATGAGATCGGGGACTGAAGCTTTCTTT
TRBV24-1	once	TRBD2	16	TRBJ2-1	CATSDPGTTEYNEQFF	TGTGCCACCAGTGATCCCGGGACTACCGAATACAATGAGCAGTTCTTC
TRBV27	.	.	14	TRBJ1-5	CASSLRGLNQPQHF	TGTGCCAGCAGTTTAAGAGGGCTCAATCAGCCCCAGCATTTT
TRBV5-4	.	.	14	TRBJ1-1	CASRAPTANTEAFF	TGTGCCAGCAGGGCTCCTACAGCGAACACTGAAGCTTTCTTT
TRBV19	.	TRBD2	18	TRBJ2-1	CASSIDQFWGLADNEQFF	TGTGCCAGTAGTATAGATCAATTTTGGGGACTAGCGGACAATGAGCAGTTCTTC
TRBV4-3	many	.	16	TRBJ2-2	CASSQDSRTNTGELFF	TGCGCCAGCAGCCAAGATTCCCGGACTAACACCGGGGAGCTGTTTTTT
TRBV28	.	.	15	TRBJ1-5	CASSIPERGSQPQHF	TGTGCCAGCAGTATACCTGAGAGGGGGAGTCAGCCCCAGCATTTT
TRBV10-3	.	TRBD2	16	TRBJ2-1	CAISESGTSGRGEQFF	TGTGCCATCAGTGAGTCGGGGACTAGCGGGAGAGGCGAGCAGTTCTTC
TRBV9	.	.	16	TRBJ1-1	CASSVVLGAGNTEAFF	TGTGCCAGCAGCGTAGTACTGGGGGCAGGGAACACTGAAGCTTTCTTT
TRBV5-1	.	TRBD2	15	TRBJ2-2	CASSPREGGTGELFF	TGCGCCAGCAGCCCCCGGGAGGGGGGGACCGGGGAGCTGTTTTTT
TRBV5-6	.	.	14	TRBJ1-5	CASSPGLNNQPQHF	TGTGCCAGCAGCCCGGGACTGAACAATCAGCCCCAGCATTTT
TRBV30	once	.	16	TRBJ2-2	CAWSLKRGGATGELFF	TGTGCCTGGAGTCTTAAACGAGGTGGGGCCACCGGGGAGCTGTTTTTT
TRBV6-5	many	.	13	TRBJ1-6	CASSYPGETPLHF	TGTGCCAGCAGTTACCCGGGGGAGACACCCCTCCACTTT
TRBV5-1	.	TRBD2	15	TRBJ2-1	CASSSSGGSYNEQFF	TGCGCCAGCAGCTCGAGCGGGGGCTCCTACAATGAGCAGTTCTTC
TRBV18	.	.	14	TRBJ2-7	CASSPQGSTYEQYF	TGTGCCAGCTCACCTCAGGGATCGACCTACGAGCAGTACTTC
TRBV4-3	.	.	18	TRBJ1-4	CASSQDWGTQSTNEKLFF	TGCGCCAGCAGCCAAGATTGGGGCACCCAGTCAACTAATGAAAAACTGTTTTTT
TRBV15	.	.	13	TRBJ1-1	CATSSYRDTEAFF	TGTGCCACCAGCAGTTACCGGGACACTGAAGCTTTCTTT
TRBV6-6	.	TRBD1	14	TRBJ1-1	CASSYSYGQGRAFF	TGTGCCAGCAGTTACTCTTATGGACAGGGTAGAGCTTTCTTT
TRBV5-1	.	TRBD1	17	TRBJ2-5	CASSLGERGQGGETQYF	TGCGCCAGCAGCTTGGGGGAGCGAGGACAGGGGGGGGAGACCCAGTACTTC
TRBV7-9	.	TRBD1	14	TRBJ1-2	CASSLGTGFDGYTF	TGTGCCAGCAGCTTAGGGACAGGGTTTGATGGCTACACCTTC
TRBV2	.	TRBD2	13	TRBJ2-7	CASPTSGDDEQYF	TGTGCCAGCCCGACTAGCGGAGACGACGAGCAGTACTTC
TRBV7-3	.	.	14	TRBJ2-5	CASSAGRLGETQYF	TGTGCCAGCAGCGCGGGACGGCTAGGAGAGACCCAGTACTTC
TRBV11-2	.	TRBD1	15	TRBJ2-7	CASSRSGQGGYEQYF	TGTGCCAGCAGCCGATCAGGACAGGGTGGGTACGAGCAGTACTTC
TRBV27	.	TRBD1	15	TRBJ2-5	CASRATGAVRETQYF	TGTGCCAGCAGGGCAACAGGGGCCGTGAGGGAGACCCAGTACTTC
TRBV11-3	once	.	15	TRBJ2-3	CASSLAGLDTDTQYF	TGTGCCAGCAGCTTAGCAGGGTTGGACACAGATACGCAGTATTTT
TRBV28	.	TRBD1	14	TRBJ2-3	CASTRGLGTDTQYF	TGTGCCAGCACAAGGGGGCTGGGCACAGATACGCAGTATTTT
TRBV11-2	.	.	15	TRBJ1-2	CASSLFLGQNYGYTF	TGTGCCAGCAGCTTATTTCTCGGACAGAACTATGGCTACACCTTC
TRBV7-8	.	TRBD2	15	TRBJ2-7	CASSLELAGGYEQYF	TGTGCCAGCAGCTTAGAGCTAGCGGGAGGGTACGAGCAGTACTTC
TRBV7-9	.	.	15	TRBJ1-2	CASSLRSGGDYGYTF	TGTGCCAGCAGCTTAAGGTCTGGGGGGGACTATGGCTACACCTTC
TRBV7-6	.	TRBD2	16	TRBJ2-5	CASSLLPSGAQETQYF	TGTGCCAGCAGCTTATTGCCTAGCGGGGCCCAAGAGACCCAGTACTTC